The clone carrying this T cell receptor beta chain was observed a handful of times. Antigen specificity is unknown. Each CDR3 protein is one row after TCRdb ran MiXCR on the RACE reads. This sample carries 350,000 to 450,000 distinct CDR3 sequences, 5.1% of them seen once, and the ten largest clones take 2% to 3%. This sample was included in a study of human T cells and chemical hapten exposure. Study observations and caveats: TCRs exceeding a frequency of 1 in 1000 stayed unchanged under DPC sensitization.

The CDR3 consists of 16 residues. V shed 5 bases, J shed 10 bases, and the junction held 17 bases outside the gene matches. The germline V gene encodes CDR1 LNHDA and CDR2 SQIVND (reference sequence). Time point denoted: pre-sensitization, week 0. Treatment specified: therapeutic diphenylcyclopropenone sensitization with weekly scalp DPC. Donors were 18 to 70-year-old alopecia patients suitable for DPC. The gene calls are TRBV19 and TRBJ2-4, with 7 bases aligning to TRBD1. This clonotype originated in a woman aged 50 to 60 with alopecia areata. Some clones in this sample may be carry-over from other donors' samples. The material was whole blood, obtained in connection with sensitization to the hapten diphenylcyclopropenone (DPC). The CDR3 DNA is TGTGCCAGTAGTGAGAGGGGCCAGGGGGAAAGAAAAATTCAGTACTTC. Protein: CASSERGQGERKIQYF.